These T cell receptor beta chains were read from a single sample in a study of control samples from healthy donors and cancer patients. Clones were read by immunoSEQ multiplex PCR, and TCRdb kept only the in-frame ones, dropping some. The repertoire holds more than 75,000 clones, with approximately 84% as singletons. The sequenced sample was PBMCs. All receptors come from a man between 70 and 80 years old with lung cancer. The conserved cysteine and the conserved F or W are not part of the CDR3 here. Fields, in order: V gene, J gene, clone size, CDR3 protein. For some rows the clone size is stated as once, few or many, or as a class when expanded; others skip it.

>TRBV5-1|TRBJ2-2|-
ASSFIQGGAGELF
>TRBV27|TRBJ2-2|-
ASSSSSGGELF
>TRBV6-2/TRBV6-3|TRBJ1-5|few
ASSRTGSNQPQH
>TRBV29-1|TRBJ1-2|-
SYRQGPNGYT
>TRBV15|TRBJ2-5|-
ATSREASLETQY
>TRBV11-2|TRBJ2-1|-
ASSLVSGFSNEQF
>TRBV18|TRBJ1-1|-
ASSLLDQAPNTEAF
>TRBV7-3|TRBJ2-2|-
ASSLGTSGTNTGELF
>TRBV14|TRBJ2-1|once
ASSQLGASSYNEQF
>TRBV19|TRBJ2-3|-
ASSFSFTDTQY
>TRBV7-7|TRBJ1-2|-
ASSSQMAWTGDPLYGYT
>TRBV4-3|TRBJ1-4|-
ASSRVGTVNEKLF
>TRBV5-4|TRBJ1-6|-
ASSSNLGGDNSPLH
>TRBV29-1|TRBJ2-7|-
SVVRDSFPHEQY
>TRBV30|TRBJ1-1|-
AWSPTGKTEAF
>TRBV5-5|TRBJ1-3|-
ASSLPGSGGNTIY
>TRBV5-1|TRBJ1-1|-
ASSLATGVGTEAF
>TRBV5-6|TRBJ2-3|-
ASSLVGTGTDTQY
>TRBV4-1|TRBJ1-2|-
ASSQGRTGENYGYT
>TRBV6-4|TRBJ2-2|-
ASSDSTGGGELF
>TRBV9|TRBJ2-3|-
ASSGGLAGTDTQY
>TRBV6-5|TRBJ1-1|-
ASSYSKTGNTEAF
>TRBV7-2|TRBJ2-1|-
PLANEQF
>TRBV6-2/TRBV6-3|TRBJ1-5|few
ASSSSGVGNQPQH
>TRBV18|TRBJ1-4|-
ASSPRQTATNEKLF
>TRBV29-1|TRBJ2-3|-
SVGTSGGAGDTQY
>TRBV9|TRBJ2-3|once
ASSVTSGVTDTQY
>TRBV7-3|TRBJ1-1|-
ASSSGGDTEAF
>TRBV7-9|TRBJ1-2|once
ASSFSADGYT
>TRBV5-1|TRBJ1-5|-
ASRQGVNSNQPQH
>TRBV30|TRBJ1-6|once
AWRTGTVNSPLH
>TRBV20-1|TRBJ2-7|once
SAPFGYQQY
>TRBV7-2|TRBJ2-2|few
ASRFQGETGELF
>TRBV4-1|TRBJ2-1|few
ASSQDPQGAQDREQF
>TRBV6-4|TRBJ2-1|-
ASSVEGQGAFHEQF
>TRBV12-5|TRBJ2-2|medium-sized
ASGGQTGGTGELF
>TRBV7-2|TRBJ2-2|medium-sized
ASSSGLAGALGELF
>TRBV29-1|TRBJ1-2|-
SVGQVGYGYT
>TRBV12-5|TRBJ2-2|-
ASGSRRTGSTGELF
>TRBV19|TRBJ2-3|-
ASSKGRVSTDTQY
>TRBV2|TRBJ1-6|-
ASKVDSPLH
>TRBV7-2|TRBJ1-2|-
ASAITGGVPYGYT
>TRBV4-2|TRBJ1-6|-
ASSQGQGARTNSPLH
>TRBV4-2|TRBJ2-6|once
ASRIGQTSGANVLT
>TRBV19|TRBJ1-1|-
ASSSGLTEAF
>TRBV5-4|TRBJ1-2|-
ASSLELQGAPYGYT
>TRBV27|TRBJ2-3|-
ASGQGTDTQY
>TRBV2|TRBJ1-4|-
ATKGGNEKLF
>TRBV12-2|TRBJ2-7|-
ASRFTDSGPTSSCEQY
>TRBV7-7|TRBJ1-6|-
ARTDSSDNSPLH
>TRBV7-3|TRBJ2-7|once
ASSLTGQIPYEQY
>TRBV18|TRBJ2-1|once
ASSPNLAGNNEQF
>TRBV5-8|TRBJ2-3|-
ASSLAAVSTDTQY
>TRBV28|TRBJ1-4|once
ASSLFITGGDEKLF
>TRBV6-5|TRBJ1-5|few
ASKTTIGRDQPQH
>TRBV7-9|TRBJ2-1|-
ASSFHRGYTDPRSVTQF
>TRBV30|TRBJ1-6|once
AWRADGGGSPLH
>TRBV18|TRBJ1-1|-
ASSNQGDTEAF